The rows below give T cell receptor beta chains drawn from one sample of a study of CD8 T cells in Susac syndrome. TCRdb analysed the immunoSEQ multiplex PCR reads with MiXCR anew, one entry per CDR3 protein. The sample contains about 400,000 distinct CDR3 sequences, approximately 89% of which appear only once. The source material was CD8+ T cells from PBMCs. The receptor source for this set is a human donor with multiple sclerosis. Each CDR3 is given with its conserved first and last residue. Each record gives: D gene, CDR3 length, clone size, J gene, V gene, CDR3 protein, CDR3 DNA. D genes are given only for firm matches. The size entry is marked missing in some rows and otherwise reads once, few, many or a size class.

D gene: TRBD1
CDR3 length: 14
clone size: .
J gene: TRBJ2-3
V gene: TRBV6-1
CDR3 protein: CASETGTVTDTQYF
CDR3 DNA: TGTGCCAGCGAGACCGGGACAGTCACAGATACGCAGTATTTT

D gene: TRBD1
CDR3 length: 16
clone size: .
J gene: TRBJ2-2
V gene: TRBV7-9
CDR3 protein: CASSPMTGINTGELFF
CDR3 DNA: TGTGCCAGCAGCCCGATGACAGGGATAAACACCGGGGAGCTGTTTTTT

D gene: .
CDR3 length: 15
clone size: .
J gene: TRBJ1-1
V gene: TRBV4-1
CDR3 protein: CASSQGRAATRGAFF
CDR3 DNA: TGCGCCAGCAGCCAAGGGAGGGCGGCAACTCGGGGAGCTTTCTTT

D gene: .
CDR3 length: 14
clone size: .
J gene: TRBJ1-5
V gene: TRBV7-9
CDR3 protein: CASSNPGVEQPQHF
CDR3 DNA: TGTGCCAGCAGCAATCCGGGGGTCGAGCAGCCCCAGCATTTT

D gene: TRBD2
CDR3 length: 16
clone size: .
J gene: TRBJ2-7
V gene: TRBV5-5
CDR3 protein: CASSSWTSGGAYEQYF
CDR3 DNA: TGTGCCAGCAGCTCATGGACTAGCGGGGGAGCGTACGAGCAGTACTTC

D gene: TRBD1
CDR3 length: 14
clone size: few
J gene: TRBJ2-7
V gene: TRBV7-9
CDR3 protein: CASSRDTGGNEQYF
CDR3 DNA: TGTGCCAGCAGCCGAGACACAGGGGGCAACGAGCAGTACTTC

D gene: .
CDR3 length: 12
clone size: .
J gene: TRBJ2-2
V gene: TRBV2
CDR3 protein: CASSGSSGELFF
CDR3 DNA: TGTGCCAGCAGTGGATCATCCGGGGAGCTGTTTTTT

D gene: .
CDR3 length: 17
clone size: once
J gene: TRBJ2-2
V gene: TRBV6-1
CDR3 protein: CASSLSAGQIKPGELFF
CDR3 DNA: TGTGCCAGCAGCCTGTCTGCAGGACAGATAAAACCCGGGGAGCTGTTTTTT

D gene: TRBD2
CDR3 length: 14
clone size: once
J gene: TRBJ2-7
V gene: TRBV29-1
CDR3 protein: CSVVGLAGGGEQYF
CDR3 DNA: TGCAGCGTTGTCGGACTAGCGGGAGGGGGGGAGCAGTACTTC

D gene: .
CDR3 length: 15
clone size: .
J gene: TRBJ1-1
V gene: TRBV19
CDR3 protein: CASSPWGDMNTEAFF
CDR3 DNA: TGTGCCAGTAGTCCCTGGGGCGACATGAACACTGAAGCTTTCTTT

D gene: .
CDR3 length: 14
clone size: .
J gene: TRBJ2-3
V gene: TRBV29-1
CDR3 protein: CSAVGGTGLDTQYF
CDR3 DNA: TGCAGCGCCGTTGGGGGAACTGGGTTGGATACGCAGTATTTT

D gene: .
CDR3 length: 12
clone size: .
J gene: TRBJ1-2
V gene: TRBV27
CDR3 protein: CASRTGNYGYTF
CDR3 DNA: TGTGCCAGCAGGACAGGCAACTATGGCTACACCTTC

D gene: .
CDR3 length: 13
clone size: .
J gene: TRBJ2-7
V gene: TRBV4-1
CDR3 protein: CASSPMTGREQYF
CDR3 DNA: TGCGCCAGCAGCCCGATGACAGGGAGGGAGCAGTACTTC

D gene: .
CDR3 length: 15
clone size: few
J gene: TRBJ2-3
V gene: TRBV5-1
CDR3 protein: CASSLRRTDTDTQYF
CDR3 DNA: TGCGCCAGCAGCCTCCGAAGGACCGACACAGATACGCAGTATTTT

D gene: TRBD1
CDR3 length: 15
clone size: .
J gene: TRBJ1-3
V gene: TRBV6-1
CDR3 protein: CATQGKEDSGNTIYF
CDR3 DNA: TGTGCCACACAGGGGAAGGAGGACTCTGGAAACACCATATATTTT

D gene: TRBD1
CDR3 length: 16
clone size: .
J gene: TRBJ2-2
V gene: TRBV3-1
CDR3 protein: CASSLAGQGATGELFF
CDR3 DNA: TGTGCCAGCAGCCTAGCTGGACAGGGGGCCACCGGGGAGCTGTTTTTT

D gene: .
CDR3 length: 14
clone size: .
J gene: TRBJ2-1
V gene: TRBV28
CDR3 protein: CASRLAQAYNEQFF
CDR3 DNA: TGTGCCAGCAGACTCGCTCAGGCCTACAATGAGCAGTTCTTC

D gene: .
CDR3 length: 9
clone size: .
J gene: TRBJ1-2
V gene: TRBV29-1
CDR3 protein: CSVDNGYTF
CDR3 DNA: TGCAGCGTTGATAATGGCTACACCTTC

D gene: TRBD1
CDR3 length: 13
clone size: .
J gene: TRBJ2-2
V gene: TRBV29-1
CDR3 protein: CSGVTGDTGELFF
CDR3 DNA: TGCAGCGGGGTGACAGGGGACACCGGGGAGCTGTTTTTT

D gene: TRBD2
CDR3 length: 18
clone size: .
J gene: TRBJ2-2
V gene: TRBV7-6
CDR3 protein: CASSLAPGLAGVTGELFF
CDR3 DNA: TGTGCCAGCAGCTTAGCGCCAGGACTAGCGGGAGTTACCGGGGAGCTGTTTTTT

D gene: .
CDR3 length: 13
clone size: once
J gene: TRBJ1-1
V gene: TRBV5-4
CDR3 protein: CASSYGEETEAFF
CDR3 DNA: TGTGCCAGCAGTTACGGGGAAGAGACTGAAGCTTTCTTT

D gene: .
CDR3 length: 15
clone size: .
J gene: TRBJ2-3
V gene: TRBV2
CDR3 protein: CASSTGPAISDTQYF
CDR3 DNA: TGTGCCAGCAGTACGGGACCAGCGATTTCAGATACGCAGTATTTT

D gene: .
CDR3 length: 14
clone size: .
J gene: TRBJ2-7
V gene: TRBV28
CDR3 protein: CASGVRAYPYEQYF
CDR3 DNA: TGTGCCAGCGGGGTGAGAGCTTACCCCTACGAGCAGTACTTC

D gene: TRBD2
CDR3 length: 15
clone size: .
J gene: TRBJ2-7
V gene: TRBV20-1
CDR3 protein: CSAWTSGRAEGEQYF
CDR3 DNA: TGCAGTGCTTGGACTAGCGGGAGGGCCGAGGGTGAGCAGTACTTC

D gene: .
CDR3 length: 15
clone size: .
J gene: TRBJ2-1
V gene: TRBV12-3/TRBV12-4
CDR3 protein: CASSPPGLGGNEQFF
CDR3 DNA: TGTGCCAGCAGTCCCCCCGGGTTGGGGGGCAATGAGCAGTTCTTC

D gene: .
CDR3 length: 14
clone size: once
J gene: TRBJ1-5
V gene: TRBV12-3/TRBV12-4
CDR3 protein: CASSWGADPQPQHF
CDR3 DNA: TGTGCCAGCAGTTGGGGGGCCGACCCTCAGCCCCAGCATTTT

D gene: TRBD1
CDR3 length: 14
clone size: .
J gene: TRBJ2-5
V gene: TRBV27
CDR3 protein: CASSTYRGRETQYF
CDR3 DNA: TGTGCCAGCAGTACCTACAGGGGACGAGAGACCCAGTACTTC

D gene: TRBD2
CDR3 length: 19
clone size: .
J gene: TRBJ2-3
V gene: TRBV5-1
CDR3 protein: CASSLAGSLGGSLTDTQYF
CDR3 DNA: TGCGCCAGCAGCTTGGCCGGAAGTTTGGGCGGGAGCTTGACAGATACGCAGTATTTT